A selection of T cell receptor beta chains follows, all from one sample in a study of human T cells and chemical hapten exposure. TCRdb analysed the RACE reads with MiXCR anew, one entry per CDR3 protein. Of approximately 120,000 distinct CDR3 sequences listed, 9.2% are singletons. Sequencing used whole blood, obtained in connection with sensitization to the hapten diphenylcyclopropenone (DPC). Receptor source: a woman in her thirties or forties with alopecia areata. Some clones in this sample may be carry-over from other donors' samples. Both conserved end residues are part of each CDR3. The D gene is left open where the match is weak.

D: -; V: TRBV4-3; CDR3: CASSQDRVWLANTEAFF
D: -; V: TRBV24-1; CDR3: CATRTTSTEAFF
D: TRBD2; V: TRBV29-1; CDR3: CSVERTSGTTGEQFF
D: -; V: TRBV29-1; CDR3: CSVGTLAKNIQYF
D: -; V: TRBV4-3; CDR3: CASSPDRDNSPLHF
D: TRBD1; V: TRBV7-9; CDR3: CASSLEDRGGYTF
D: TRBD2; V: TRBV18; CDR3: CASSPPGGAYEQYF
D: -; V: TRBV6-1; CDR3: CASSGGAYSNQPQHF
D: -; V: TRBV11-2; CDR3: CASSLDPTQPQHF
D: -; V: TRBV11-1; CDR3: CASSPLGDTQYF
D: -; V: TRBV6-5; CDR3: CASSYRVAGELFF
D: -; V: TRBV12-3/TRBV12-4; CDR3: CASSKETGGNQPQHF
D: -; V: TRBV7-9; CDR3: CASSLGEWATNEKLFF
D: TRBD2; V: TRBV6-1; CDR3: CASSEASGVVGQFF
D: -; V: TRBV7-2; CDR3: CASSLMGQPKGEQFF
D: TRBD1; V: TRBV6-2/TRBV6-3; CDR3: CASSGTDYGHTF
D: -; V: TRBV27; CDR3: CASSFGPPANYGYTF
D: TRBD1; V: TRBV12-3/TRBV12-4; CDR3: CASSPGTGTVFWGYTF
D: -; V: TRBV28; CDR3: CASSFGRPGTEAFF
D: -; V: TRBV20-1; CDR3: CSARDYDDAGSF
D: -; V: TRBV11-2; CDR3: CASSLGLVRYEQYF
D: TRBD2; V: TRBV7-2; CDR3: CASSGTSGGRTQYF
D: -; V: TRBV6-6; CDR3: CASSGSTDTQYF
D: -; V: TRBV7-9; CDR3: CASSFGHSTGELFF
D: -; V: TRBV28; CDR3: CASSSFEADQPQHF
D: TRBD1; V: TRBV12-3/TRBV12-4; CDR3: CASRSRDRGRLNTEAFF
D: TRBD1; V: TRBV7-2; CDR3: CASSLSGTGFEAFF
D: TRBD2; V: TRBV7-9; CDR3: CASSLGSGGYNEQFF
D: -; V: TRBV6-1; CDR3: CASSEMSVGPYEQYF
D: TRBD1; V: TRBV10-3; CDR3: CATGTGSGNTIYF
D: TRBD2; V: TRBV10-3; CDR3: CAIKDLAGATYEQYF
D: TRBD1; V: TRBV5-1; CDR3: CASSLTGEPNEQFF
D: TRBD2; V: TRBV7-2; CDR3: CASSLNVAGNQETQYF